This is a list of T cell receptor beta chains from one sample in a study of human CD8 memory T cell subsets. TCRdb reworked the 5' RACE reads into one entry per CDR3 protein, no DNA. Its table lists fewer than 5,000 distinct CDR3 sequences. Sequencing was carried out using CD8+ effector memory T cells (TEM) sorted from PBMCs. Receptors originate from a human donor in good health. CDR3s include the opening cysteine and the closing phenylalanine or tryptophan. Not all rows give a size; the values are once, few, many and, for expanded clones, a class.

j_gene | abundance | len | v_gene | CDR3aa
TRBJ2-4 | . | 18 | TRBV4-1 | CASSGEGQGILAKNIQYF
TRBJ1-4 | medium-sized | 15 | TRBV7-9 | CASSLSRGDVEKLFF
TRBJ1-3 | . | 16 | TRBV4-2 | CASSQEESGSGNTIYF
TRBJ2-5 | . | 14 | TRBV20-1 | CSARASSFQETQYF
TRBJ2-7 | . | 14 | TRBV24-1 | CATSGQGEINEQYF
TRBJ2-1 | . | 15 | TRBV20-1 | CSAPRGLAEYNEQFF
TRBJ2-7 | medium-sized | 15 | TRBV4-3 | CASSQDRGASYEQYF
TRBJ2-3 | medium-sized | 16 | TRBV7-9 | CASSSTSGASTDTQYF
TRBJ2-1 | . | 15 | TRBV7-3 | CASSLLQSSYNEQFF
TRBJ2-5 | . | 18 | TRBV20-1 | CSARGGVSGIAPDETQYF
TRBJ2-2 | medium-sized | 16 | TRBV19 | CASSIEAGANTGELFF
TRBJ1-1 | . | 14 | TRBV6-4 | CASSPTGTDGEAFF
TRBJ1-1 | . | 15 | TRBV7-6 | CASSLTELAGTEAFF
TRBJ2-5 | medium-sized | 16 | TRBV6-2/TRBV6-3 | CASSYTAGGTLETQYF
TRBJ2-3 | . | 16 | TRBV6-2/TRBV6-3 | CASSRKGQGEADTQYF
TRBJ2-3 | . | 15 | TRBV6-4 | CASSTGGAGTDTQYF
TRBJ2-7 | . | 12 | TRBV4-1 | CASSPPGPQQYF